This TCR beta chain came from a study of cytomegalovirus exposure and HLA in healthy donors. The PCR used 60 Vbeta and 13 Jbeta primers. Assay: immunoSEQ multiplex PCR; the TCRdb copy retains only in-frame clones and omits some. The sample contains 100,000 to 150,000 clones, roughly 79% of which appear only once. Study-wide points: A later analysis linked a missense DCLRE1C variant to TCR beta V- and J-gene trimming. A few V segments could not be told apart, such as TRBV6-2 and TRBV6-3, and were left out. TCR beta chains numbering some 150 were designated cytomegalovirus-associated.

The CDR3 consists of 14 residues. The germline V gene encodes CDR1 SNHLY and CDR2 FYNNEI. V dropped 4 bases and J dropped 5; count of bases not matched to a gene: 0. The sample holds a few counts of this clone. Its specificity is not known. V usage is TRBV2 and J usage is TRBJ2-1; TRBD2 matches at 12 bases. This receptor was obtained from a woman in her fifties or sixties in good health and CMV-seronegative. Sequenced input: PBMCs. The DNA for the CDR3 is TGTGCCAGCAGTGGGACTAGCGGGAACAATGAGCAGTTCTTC. It codes for CASSGTSGNNEQFF.